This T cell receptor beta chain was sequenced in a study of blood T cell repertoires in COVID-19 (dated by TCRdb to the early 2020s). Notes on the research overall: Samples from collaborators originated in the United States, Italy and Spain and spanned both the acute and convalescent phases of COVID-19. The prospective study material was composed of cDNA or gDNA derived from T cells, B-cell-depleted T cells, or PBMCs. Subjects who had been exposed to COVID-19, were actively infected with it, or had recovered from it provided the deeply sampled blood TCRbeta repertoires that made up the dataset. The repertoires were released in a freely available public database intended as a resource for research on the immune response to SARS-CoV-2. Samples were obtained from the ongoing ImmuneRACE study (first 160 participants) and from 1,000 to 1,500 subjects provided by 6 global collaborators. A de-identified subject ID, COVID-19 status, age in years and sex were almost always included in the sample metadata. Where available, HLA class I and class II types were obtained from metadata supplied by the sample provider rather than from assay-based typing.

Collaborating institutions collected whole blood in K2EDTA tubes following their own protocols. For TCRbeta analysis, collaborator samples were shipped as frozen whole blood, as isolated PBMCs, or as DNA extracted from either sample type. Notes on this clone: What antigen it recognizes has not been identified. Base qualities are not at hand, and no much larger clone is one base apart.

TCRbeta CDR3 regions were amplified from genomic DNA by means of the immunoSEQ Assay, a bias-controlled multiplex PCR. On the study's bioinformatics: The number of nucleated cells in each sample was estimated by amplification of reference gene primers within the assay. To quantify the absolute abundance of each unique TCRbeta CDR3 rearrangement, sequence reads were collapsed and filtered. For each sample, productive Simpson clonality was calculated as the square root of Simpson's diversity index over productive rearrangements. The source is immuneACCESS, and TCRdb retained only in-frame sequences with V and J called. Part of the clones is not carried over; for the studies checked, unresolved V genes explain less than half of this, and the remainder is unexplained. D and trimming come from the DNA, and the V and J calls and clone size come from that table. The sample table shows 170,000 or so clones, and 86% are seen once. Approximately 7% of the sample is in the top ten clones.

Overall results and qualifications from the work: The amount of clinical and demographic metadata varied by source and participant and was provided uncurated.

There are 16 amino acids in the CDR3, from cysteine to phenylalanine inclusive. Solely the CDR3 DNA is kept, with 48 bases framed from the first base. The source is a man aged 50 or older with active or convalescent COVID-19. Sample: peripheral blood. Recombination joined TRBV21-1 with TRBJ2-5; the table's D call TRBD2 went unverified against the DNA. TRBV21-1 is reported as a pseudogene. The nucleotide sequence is TGTGCCAGCAGCAATGGGACTAGCGGAGCCCAAGAGACCCAGTACTTC. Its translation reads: CASSNGTSGAQETQYF.